This record looks at one T cell receptor beta chain sequence and its context. This clonotype was seen many times. Its specific antigen is unknown. It has no much larger one-base neighbor in the sample; base qualities were not kept. These data originate in a study of CD8 T cells in ankylosing spondylitis (dated by TCRdb to about 2017). With respect to the entire study: To find TCR variants linked to disease, the study profiled T cell receptor beta repertoires in ankylosing spondylitis patients and healthy donors. The full study cohort comprised around 23 ankylosing spondylitis patients and over a hundred healthy donors. Peripheral blood was sampled, and synovial fluid was also collected from ankylosing spondylitis patients.

The investigation overall reported the following: Significant enrichment of the disease-linked clones was reported in matched synovial fluid samples from ankylosing spondylitis patients. In peripheral blood, the disease-linked clones were found at relatively low frequencies and had a CD8+ phenotype. Blood from ankylosing spondylitis patients appeared to be characterized by a TCR beta motif made up of under 10 highly homologous amino acid variants. Some motif variants had previously been reported in the synovial fluid and blood of reactive arthritis patients, which suggests shared mechanisms of disease initiation.

Sequencing was performed on an Illumina HiSeq 2500. TCR beta libraries were prepared by quantitative 5'-RACE with molecular barcodes. Per the source publication's procedure: Disease-linked TCR variants were identified with a new computational method built on a probabilistic model of VDJ rearrangement. TCRdb itself trimmed the public reads at Q25 with fastp, ran MiXCR and retained productive beta chains. Identical CDR3 protein sequences are pooled into one entry, listed with their most common genes and DNA. In this record, the V and J calls reflect TCRdb's handling and not the investigators' own analysis. This sample gives some 250,000 distinct CDR3 sequences in total; 20% to 30% of them show up just once. Around 0.58% of the sample is in the top ten clones. Taken from cysteine to phenylalanine, the CDR3 has 12 residues. Just the 36-base CDR3 DNA is kept, in frame starting at base 1. The germline V gene encodes CDR1 SQVTM and CDR2 ANQGSEA. V is pared back by 5 bases and J by 7 bases, with 14 bases lying between the germline termini.

This chain joins TRBV29-1 to TRBJ1-2; a confident D gene designation cannot be given. What was sequenced was blood, either unsorted or a sorted T cell fraction (not recorded which). This clonotype was sampled from a male donor with ankylosing spondylitis or in good health (not recorded which). The CDR3 protein: CSVPLGKSGYTF. The sequenced DNA is TGCAGCGTTCCATTAGGAAAAAGTGGCTACACCTTC.